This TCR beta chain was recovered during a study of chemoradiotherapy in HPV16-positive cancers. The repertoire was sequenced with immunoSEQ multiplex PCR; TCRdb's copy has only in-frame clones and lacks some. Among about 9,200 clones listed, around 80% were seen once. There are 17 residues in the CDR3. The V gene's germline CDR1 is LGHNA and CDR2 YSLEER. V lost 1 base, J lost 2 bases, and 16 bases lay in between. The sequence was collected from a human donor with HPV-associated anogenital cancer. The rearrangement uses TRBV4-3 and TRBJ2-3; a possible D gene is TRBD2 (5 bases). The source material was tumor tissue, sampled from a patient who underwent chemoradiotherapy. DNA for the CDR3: TGCGCCAGCAGCCAAGGTTTCGGAGGAGTTACCACAGATACGCAGTATTTT. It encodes CASSQGFGGVTTDTQYF.